The 22 T cell receptor beta chains in this list originate from one sample, sequenced in a study of human T cells and chemical hapten exposure. Noted time point: pre-sensitization, week 0. The treatment was: therapeutic diphenylcyclopropenone sensitization with weekly scalp DPC. TCRdb used MiXCR to reprocess the RACE reads, holding one entry per CDR3 protein. The sample lists about 250,000 distinct CDR3 sequences, around 7.3% seen once, with 1.2% in the top ten. Sample: whole blood, taken in connection with sensitization to the hapten diphenylcyclopropenone (DPC). These receptors all stem from a man aged 18 to 30 with alopecia areata. Some clones in this sample may be carry-over from other donors' samples.

The rearrangement uses TRBV4-1 and TRBJ1-5; D possibly corresponds to TRBD1 (5 bases). This CDR3 is 16 amino acids long. The ends were cut back, 1 base at V and 0 bases at J, with 10 bases in the middle. Germline V gene sequence: CDR1 MGHRA, CDR2 YSYEKL. The CDR3 DNA is TGCGCCAGCAGCCAAGGATGGGGGTTTAGCAATCAGCCCCAGCATTTT. Protein product: CASSQGWGFSNQPQHF.

J is TRBJ1-1 and V is TRBV20-1; no definite D call. Germline V gives CDR1 DFQATT, CDR2 SNEGSKA (reference sequence). V gave up 6 bases and J gave up 1 base, with 15 bases separating them. CDR3 length: 14 residues. The CDR3 sequence: CSALSMTKNTEAFF. In DNA, the CDR3 is TGCAGTGCCTTAAGTATGACTAAGAACACTGAAGCTTTCTTT.

This clonotype was counted only a few times. The chain employs TRBV6-5 and TRBJ1-3; D is unresolved. The CDR3 runs 12 residues. The germline gives CDR1 MNHEY, CDR2 SVGAGI. V was shortened by 11 bases and J by 0 bases, with 8 bases between the two germline ends. This CDR3 is CAAGGSGNTIYF. The CDR3 DNA reads as TGTGCCGCCGGCGGCTCTGGAAACACCATATATTTT.

This chain links TRBV2 with TRBJ2-7; no clear D gene. The ends were cut back, 6 bases at V and 7 bases at J, with 10 bases in the middle. The germline gives CDR1 SNHLY, CDR2 FYNNEI. CDR3 length: 11 residues. CDR3 in amino acids: CASSKGSEQYF. DNA for the CDR3: TGTGCCAGCAGCAAGGGTAGTGAGCAGTACTTC. The full variable domain, its missing parts supplied by reference TRBV2 and TRBJ2-7, is EPEVTQTPSHQVTQMGQEVILRCVPISNHLYFYWYRQILGQKVEFLVSFYNNEISEKSEIFDDQFSVERPDGSNFTLKIRSTKLEDSAMYFCASSKGSEQYFGPGTRLTVT.

In this sample, this clonotype turned up many times. Here the CDR3 reads CASSLGWQGGQFF. The CDR3 DNA reads as TGTGCCAGCAGTTTAGGTTGGCAGGGTGGGCAGTTCTTC. This chain joins TRBV12-3 or TRBV12-4 and TRBJ2-1, with D possibly matching TRBD1 (5 bases). The CDR3 spans 13 residues. Trimming removed 1 base from V and 12 bases from J, with 13 bases in between.

The chain carries TRBV6-5 and TRBJ2-2, with D maybe TRBD1 (6 bases). The CDR3 is made up of 14 amino acids. The V end was cut by 6 bases, the J end by 6 bases, with 14 bases between. Germline CDR1 reads MNHEY; CDR2 reads SVGAGI. The CDR3 coding sequence is TGTGCCAGCAGCCCTAACAGGGAACCCGGGGAGCTGTTTTTT. Amino acids: CASSPNREPGELFF.

This clonotype was seen many times. The chain joins TRBV7-9 to TRBJ2-1; D perhaps matches TRBD2 (5 bases). The CDR3 runs to 13 residues. Trimming took 5 bases from V and 9 from J, leaving 14 bases between them. CDR1 is SEHNR and CDR2 is FQNEAQ in the germline V gene (reference sequence). The CDR3 here is CASSQGLPLEQFF. DNA of the CDR3: TGTGCCAGCAGCCAAGGACTCCCCCTTGAGCAGTTCTTC.

The rearrangement joins TRBV7-2 to TRBJ2-1; 14 positions match TRBD2. Germline V gene lookup returns CDR1 SGHTA and CDR2 FQGNSA. V trimming: 6 bases; J trimming: 4 bases; junction bases outside the gene matches: 8. The length of the CDR3 is 17 residues. In DNA form, the CDR3 reads TGTGCCAGCAGGAGACTAGCGGGGGGGCAGGGGTACAATGAGCAGTTCTTC. Protein sequence: CASRRLAGGQGYNEQFF.

The sample holds a few counts of this clonotype. The chain is built from TRBV5-1 and TRBJ2-7; D gene uncertain. The V gene's germline CDR1 is SGHRS and CDR2 YFSETQ. The CDR3 consists of 15 residues. V was clipped by 0 bases and J by 0 bases, with 10 bases between them. CDR3 DNA sequence: TGCGCCAGCAGCTTGGTGTTCGGTGACTCCTACGAGCAGTACTTC. Protein product: CASSLVFGDSYEQYF.

The chain links TRBV7-9 to TRBJ1-1, with D unclear. Germline V gene sequence: CDR1 SEHNR, CDR2 FQNEAQ (reference sequence). This CDR3 region has 15 residues. Trimming removed 1 base at V and 3 bases at J, with 12 bases between. CDR3 in amino acids: CASSLVLTGDTEAFF. DNA of the CDR3: TGTGCCAGCAGCTTAGTCTTGACCGGCGACACTGAAGCTTTCTTT.

This clonotype was seen only a few times. J is TRBJ2-2 and V is TRBV29-1, with D maybe TRBD2 (6 bases). Trimming stripped 5 bases from V and 3 bases from J, with 16 bases between. CDR1 SQVTM and CDR2 ANQGSEA come from the germline V gene. This CDR3 is built from 15 residues. The CDR3 DNA follows: TGCAGCGTTTCGGAGGGTACAGCGGACACCGGGGAGCTGTTTTTT. Amino acid sequence: CSVSEGTADTGELFF.

This clonotype was detected a few times. The genes are TRBV7-9 and TRBJ2-7, with 10 bases identical to TRBD1. In germline, CDR1 is SEHNR, CDR2 FQNEAQ (reference sequence). V dropped 5 bases and J dropped 7; count of bases not matched to a gene: 14. CDR3 size: 16 residues. CDR3 amino acids: CASSIRTGTGAGEQYF. The CDR3 DNA follows: TGTGCCAGCAGCATACGAACCGGGACAGGGGCTGGAGAGCAGTACTTC.

This clonotype was seen only a few times. The rearrangement uses TRBV24-1 and TRBJ1-2; D possibly corresponds to TRBD1 (6 bases). Deletions cut 4 bases from V and 5 bases from J, with 13 bases between. Germline V lookup: CDR1 KGHDR, CDR2 SFDVKD. The CDR3 runs 14 residues. The DNA for the CDR3 is TGTGCCACCAGTGACTACAGGGTTTTTTATGGCTACACCTTC. Translating gives CATSDYRVFYGYTF.

This clonotype came up a few times. The chain joins TRBV4-3 to TRBJ2-7; D is undetermined. Trimming pared 0 bases from V and 2 bases from J, leaving 5 bases between. The CDR3 has 13 residues. The germline V gene has CDR1 LGHNA and CDR2 YSLEER. CDR3 DNA sequence: TGCGCCAGCAGCCAAGATCGCCCCTACGAGCAGTACTTC. Amino acid sequence: CASSQDRPYEQYF.

This clonotype was found many times. V and J are TRBV12-3 or TRBV12-4 and TRBJ2-5; no definite D call. The V end lost 6 bases, the J end lost 4 bases, and 9 bases lay between the germline ends. This CDR3 has 12 residues. DNA of the CDR3: TGTGCCAGCAGCAAGGGTACAGAGACCCAGTACTTC. As protein: CASSKGTETQYF.

This clonotype has more than one count but fewer than ten. The chain links TRBV27 to TRBJ1-2, with a weak D call TRBD1 (5 bases). V was shortened by 3 bases and J by 2 bases, with 10 bases between the two germline ends. The CDR3 consists of 14 residues. Germline lookup yields CDR1 MNHEY and CDR2 SMNVEV (reference sequence). This chain's CDR3 is CASSFLGVNYGYTF. CDR3 sequence (DNA): TGTGCCAGCAGTTTTCTGGGGGTCAACTATGGCTACACCTTC.

The chain links TRBV6-5 to TRBJ1-5; no clear D gene. Germline-derived CDR1 and CDR2 are MNHEY and SVGAGI. The CDR3 sequence is 15 residues long. Trimming took 6 bases from V and 6 from J, leaving 18 bases between them. CDR3 residues: CASSLYIGSVQPQHF. The CDR3 region has the DNA TGTGCCAGCAGCCTCTACATTGGGAGTGTTCAGCCCCAGCATTTT.

This rearrangement joins TRBV5-1 to TRBJ1-4, with D possibly matching TRBD1 (6 bases). Germline CDR1 is SGHRS and CDR2 is YFSETQ. Trimming pared 4 bases from V and 5 bases from J, leaving 15 bases between. This CDR3 comprises 15 residues. The CDR3 DNA reads as TGCGCCAGCAGCACCACAGGGTCGGGGAATGAAAAACTGTTTTTT. Amino acids: CASSTTGSGNEKLFF.

This clonotype was counted between two and nine times. J is TRBJ2-7 and V is TRBV28; D gene ambiguous. Germline CDR1 is MDHEN and CDR2 is SYDVKM. The length of the CDR3 is 11 residues. The V end was cut by 6 bases, the J end by 7 bases, with 10 bases between. CDR3 region: CASSPRGEQYF. The CDR3 DNA reads TGTGCCAGCAGCCCCCGCGGTGAGCAGTACTTC. Full variable domain (outside the CDR3, taken from reference TRBV28 and TRBJ2-7): DVKVTQSSRYLVKRTGEKVFLECVQDMDHENMFWYRQDPGLGLRLIYFSYDVKMKEKGDIPEGYSVSREKKERFSLILESASTNQTSMYLCASSPRGEQYFGPGTRLTVT.

The CDR3 sequence: CASSSRESSYEQYF. For the CDR3, the DNA is TGTGCCAGCAGCAGCCGGGAGTCCAGCTACGAGCAGTACTTC. The chain carries TRBV7-9 and TRBJ2-7; TRBD2 is a possible D gene (6 bases). CDR1 is SEHNR, CDR2 FQNEAQ, per germline (reference sequence). The V and J ends lost 5 bases and 3 bases respectively, with 14 bases between them. This CDR3 is 14 amino acids long.

V and J are TRBV28 and TRBJ1-2, with 7 positions matching TRBD1. The CDR3 has 13 residues. Germline V gene sequence: CDR1 MDHEN, CDR2 SYDVKM. V was clipped by 4 bases and J by 8 bases; unmatched bases: 7. The CDR3 bases are TGTGCCAGCAGTTCTGGACAGGCGCGCGGCTACACCTTC. Protein product: CASSSGQARGYTF.

This clonotype was seen a handful of times. The V call is TRBV28, the J call TRBJ1-4; no clear D gene. This CDR3 has 13 residues. Per the germline V gene, CDR1 is MDHEN and CDR2 is SYDVKM. V dropped 2 bases and J dropped 8 bases, with 9 bases sitting between them. The CDR3 protein is CASSLVSGEKLFF. Written as DNA, the CDR3 is TGTGCCAGCAGTTTAGTTTCGGGGGAAAAACTGTTTTTT.